This is a list of T cell receptor beta chains from one sample in a study of cytomegalovirus exposure and HLA in healthy donors. Repertoires were generated with immunoSEQ multiplex PCR, while TCRdb's copy carries only in-frame clones and drops some. The sample consists of about 200,000 clones, 75% to 90% of them appearing once. Sequenced input: PBMCs. The receptor set was obtained from a man aged 25-45 years in good health and CMV-seronegative. Each CDR3 is given with its conserved first and last residue. The D gene is left open where the match is weak. Only part of the rows carry a size: once, few, many, or a class if the clone is expanded.

CDR3,DNA,J,size,V,D
CASSPTSGTFNEQFF,TGTGCCAGCAGCCCGACTAGCGGGACCTTCAATGAGCAGTTCTTC,TRBJ2-1,.,TRBV27,TRBD2
CASSSGHTENTEAFF,TGTGCCAGCAGTTCCGGACACACCGAGAACACTGAAGCTTTCTTT,TRBJ1-1,.,TRBV28,.
CASTLTSRNTGELFF,TGTGCCAGCACCCTGACTAGCAGAAACACCGGGGAGCTGTTTTTT,TRBJ2-2,.,TRBV7-9,TRBD2
CASTIRQATFTEAFF,TGTGCCAGCACGATTCGACAGGCGACCTTCACTGAAGCTTTCTTT,TRBJ1-1,once,TRBV6-5,.
CASSATGTGYNEQFF,TGTGCCAGCAGTGCAACCGGGACAGGGTACAATGAGCAGTTCTTC,TRBJ2-1,.,TRBV6-5,TRBD1
CASSTHRGRTEAFF,TGTGCCAGCAGCACCCACAGGGGACGCACTGAAGCTTTCTTT,TRBJ1-1,.,TRBV2,TRBD1
CAIRAGDGTDTQYF,TGTGCCATCAGGGCGGGGGATGGTACAGATACGCAGTATTTT,TRBJ2-3,.,TRBV10-3,TRBD2
CASTLRGRQGSGNTIYF,TGTGCCAGTACCTTAAGGGGGCGACAGGGCAGTGGAAACACCATATATTTT,TRBJ1-3,few,TRBV19,TRBD1
CASSVEPGGAPATEAFF,TGTGCCAGCAGCGTCGAGCCAGGGGGCGCGCCGGCCACTGAAGCTTTCTTT,TRBJ1-1,.,TRBV9,TRBD1
CASSPLVSGAFF,TGTGCCAGCAGTCCCCTGGTGAGCGGAGCTTTCTTT,TRBJ1-1,.,TRBV6-6,.
CSVKEAGVGTDTQYF,TGCAGCGTGAAAGAAGCGGGAGTGGGCACAGATACGCAGTATTTT,TRBJ2-3,.,TRBV29-1,TRBD2
CASSQDRPSGNYNEQFF,TGCGCCAGCAGCCAAGATCGGCCTAGCGGGAACTACAATGAGCAGTTCTTC,TRBJ2-1,.,TRBV4-3,TRBD2
CASSRQGVTYEQYF,TGTGCCAGCAGCAGACAGGGAGTAACCTACGAGCAGTACTTC,TRBJ2-7,few,TRBV9,TRBD1
CASTGQGNTEAFF,TGTGCCAGCACCGGACAGGGGAACACTGAAGCTTTCTTT,TRBJ1-1,.,TRBV9,TRBD1
CAAPGYYGYTF,TGCGCAGCGCCAGGGTACTATGGCTACACCTTC,TRBJ1-2,.,TRBV20-1,.
CASREGGLPGNTIYF,TGTGCCAGCAGGGAAGGGGGGCTCCCTGGAAACACCATATATTTT,TRBJ1-3,once,TRBV2,.
CASSSTSPIPDYEQYF,TGTGCCAGCAGCTCTACTAGCCCAATACCTGATTACGAGCAGTACTTC,TRBJ2-7,.,TRBV7-2,.
CASSPLIGGSGSDTQYF,TGTGCCAGCAGCCCCTTAATAGGCGGGAGCGGCTCCGATACGCAGTATTTT,TRBJ2-3,.,TRBV28,TRBD2
CASSSLLDRGTYEQYF,TGTGCCAGCAGTTCCCTTCTTGATCGGGGTACCTACGAGCAGTACTTC,TRBJ2-7,.,TRBV28,.
CASSPPDTLGRNSPLHF,TGTGCCAGCAGCCCACCTGACACTCTGGGGCGTAATTCACCCCTCCACTTT,TRBJ1-6,.,TRBV28,.
CASSSRTSYNEQFF,TGTGCCAGCAGCTCCCGGACTTCTTACAATGAGCAGTTCTTC,TRBJ2-1,.,TRBV7-2,.
CASSFSSTGTYGYTF,TGTGCCAGCAGCTTTAGTTCGACAGGCACCTATGGCTACACCTTC,TRBJ1-2,.,TRBV5-4,.
CAISDNSDQPQHF,TGTGCCATCAGTGACAACTCCGATCAGCCCCAGCATTTT,TRBJ1-5,.,TRBV10-3,.
CATATGSGANEQFF,TGTGCCACCGCAACAGGGTCAGGAGCCAATGAGCAGTTCTTC,TRBJ2-1,.,TRBV19,.
CASSLGHLNTEAFF,TGTGCCAGCAGCTTAGGACATTTGAACACTGAAGCTTTCTTT,TRBJ1-1,.,TRBV11-2,.
CASSRPGGLAGGGSSTDTQYF,TGTGCCAGCAGCCGTCCAGGAGGACTAGCGGGAGGGGGGTCTAGCACAGATACGCAGTATTTT,TRBJ2-3,.,TRBV13,TRBD2
CASSPFQVTGTQRVTEAFF,TGTGCCAGCTCACCCTTTCAGGTTACCGGGACTCAAAGGGTCACTGAAGCTTTCTTT,TRBJ1-1,.,TRBV18,.
CASSRTRADTQYF,TGCGCCAGCAGCCGTACCAGGGCAGATACGCAGTATTTT,TRBJ2-3,.,TRBV4-1,.
CASSWRGDDSPLHF,TGTGCCAGCAGCTGGCGGGGGGATGATTCACCCCTCCACTTT,TRBJ1-6,.,TRBV7-9,.
CASGDRERYTEAFF,TGTGCCAGCGGGGACAGGGAAAGGTACACTGAAGCTTTCTTT,TRBJ1-1,.,TRBV11-2,TRBD1
CASTAGTGLLNTEAFF,TGTGCCAGCACTGCCGGGACAGGTCTCTTGAACACTGAAGCTTTCTTT,TRBJ1-1,.,TRBV6-6,TRBD1
CATSLRLVYEQYF,TGTGCCACCAGCCTACGTTTGGTCTACGAGCAGTACTTC,TRBJ2-7,.,TRBV15,.
CASSGDRNNQPQHF,TGTGCCAGCAGTGGTGACAGAAACAATCAGCCCCAGCATTTT,TRBJ1-5,.,TRBV6-5,.
CATQVVRGWTEAFF,TGTGCCACTCAAGTGGTGCGGGGCTGGACTGAAGCTTTCTTT,TRBJ1-1,.,TRBV2,.
CAIRPRVRGNTEAFF,TGTGCCATCAGACCCCGAGTCCGGGGGAACACTGAAGCTTTCTTT,TRBJ1-1,.,TRBV10-3,.
CASNMYHQHF,TGTGCCAGCAACATGTATCACCAGCATTTT,TRBJ1-5,.,TRBV6-4,.
CASSLPGDQETQYF,TGTGCCAGCAGTCTTCCCGGGGACCAAGAGACCCAGTACTTC,TRBJ2-5,.,TRBV28,.
CAGSDQDTGELFF,TGTGCCGGCAGTGATCAGGATACCGGGGAGCTGTTTTTT,TRBJ2-2,.,TRBV2,.
CASSLTRSTDTQYF,TGTGCCAGCAGCCTCACGAGAAGCACAGATACGCAGTATTTT,TRBJ2-3,.,TRBV2,.
CASSTGWRPEGNQPQHF,TGTGCCAGTAGTACCGGGTGGCGCCCTGAGGGCAACCAGCCCCAGCATTTT,TRBJ1-5,.,TRBV19,.
CASSRPSTPYEQYF,TGCGCCAGCAGCCGCCCCTCGACACCCTACGAGCAGTACTTC,TRBJ2-7,.,TRBV4-1,.
CASSEGSRTEAFF,TGCGCCAGCAGTGAGGGGAGCCGGACTGAAGCTTTCTTT,TRBJ1-1,.,TRBV10-1,.
CASSIVTGVNEQFF,TGTGCCAGTAGTATAGTGACAGGGGTGAATGAGCAGTTCTTC,TRBJ2-1,.,TRBV19,TRBD1
CATQGDRRQDFQETQYF,TGCGCCACCCAGGGGGACAGACGCCAGGATTTTCAAGAGACCCAGTACTTC,TRBJ2-5,few,TRBV10-2,TRBD1
CASSLGQGEAFF,TGTGCCAGCAGTTTGGGACAGGGGGAAGCTTTCTTT,TRBJ1-1,.,TRBV28,TRBD1
CASSWTVDQTGKGNTIYF,TGTGCCAGTAGTTGGACAGTGGACCAGACGGGTAAAGGAAACACCATATATTTT,TRBJ1-3,.,TRBV19,.
CASSFPWTWLRSPLHF,TGTGCTAGCAGCTTCCCCTGGACTTGGCTGCGTTCACCCCTCCACTTT,TRBJ1-6,.,TRBV7-7,.
CASSGQGYGYEQYF,TGTGCCAGCAGCGGACAGGGGTACGGCTACGAGCAGTACTTC,TRBJ2-7,.,TRBV6-1,TRBD1
CASSPSGEYNTEAFF,TGCGCCAGCAGCCCGAGTGGGGAGTACAACACTGAAGCTTTCTTT,TRBJ1-1,.,TRBV5-1,.
CASSSLGGVRTGELFF,TGTGCCAGCAGTTCCCTCGGGGGGGTTAGGACCGGGGAGCTGTTTTTT,TRBJ2-2,.,TRBV28,TRBD2
CASSLLRGGYNEQFF,TGCGCCAGCAGCTTGCTGCGCGGGGGATACAATGAGCAGTTCTTC,TRBJ2-1,few,TRBV5-1,TRBD2